This T cell receptor beta chain was retrieved from a study of cytomegalovirus exposure and HLA in healthy donors. This clone was seen a handful of times. Its antigen is unknown. The CDR3 runs 13 residues. V shed 1 base and J shed 4 bases, with 5 bases lying between them. Germline V gives CDR1 SGHTA, CDR2 FQGTGA. The study, taken as a whole, reports: Follow-up analysis found HLA locus-dependent TCR association rates, highest for DRB1 and lowest for HLA-C.

The study ran its PCR with 60 Vbeta and 13 Jbeta primers. The table came from immunoSEQ multiplex PCR; TCRdb's copy has only in-frame clones and leaves some out. The sample lists about 130,000 clones; roughly 9.6% were seen once. The clonotype comes from a woman between 35 and 50 years old in good health and CMV-seropositive. Sequenced material: PBMCs. The genes are TRBV7-3 and TRBJ2-1; D not certain. CDR3 sequence: CASSLNRYNEQFF. CDR3 bases: TGTGCCAGCAGCTTAAATCGGTACAATGAGCAGTTCTTC.